The 7 T cell receptor beta chains below come from one sample, sequenced in a study of T-cell memory formation after mild COVID-19. Each CDR3 protein is one row after TCRdb ran MiXCR on the 5' RACE reads. The sample includes fewer than 500,000 distinct CDR3 sequences, around 25% of them seen just once. Input material: PBMCs or a T cell subset sorted from them (not recorded which). The origin of the receptors is an adult woman who had mild COVID-19 (a few samples of this study predate the infection). Cell type and time point are not known.

In its sample, this clonotype was seen a few times. V usage is TRBV18 and J usage is TRBJ2-7, with D possibly TRBD2 on 6 matching bases. The V gene's germline CDR1 is KGHSH and CDR2 LQKENI. This CDR3 comprises 14 residues. The V and J ends lost 6 bases and 1 base respectively, with 13 bases between them. The CDR3 sequence is CASSGGSGSYEQYF. As DNA, the CDR3 is TGTGCCAGCTCGGGGGGTTCGGGGTCCTACGAGCAGTACTTC.

The chain has TRBV14 and TRBJ1-1; D possibly corresponds to TRBD1 (6 bases). There are 14 residues in the CDR3. V shed 2 bases and J shed 3 bases, with 10 bases lying between them. Germline CDR1 reads SGHDN; CDR2 reads FVKESK. DNA for the CDR3: TGTGCCAGCAGCCAAAGGGGGTTGGACACTGAAGCTTTCTTT. Translated: CASSQRGLDTEAFF.

This clonotype was observed a handful of times. This rearrangement joins TRBV5-8 to TRBJ1-2, with D hard to call. The CDR3 spans 14 residues. Germline CDR1 is SGHTS and CDR2 is YDEGEE. The V end was cut by 0 bases, the J end by 4 bases, with 10 bases between. CDR3 loop: CASSLGLASYGYTF. The DNA for the CDR3 is TGTGCCAGCAGCTTGGGACTGGCAAGCTATGGCTACACCTTC.

The chain carries TRBV5-1 and TRBJ1-1; possibly TRBD1 for D (5 bases). This CDR3 region has 14 residues. Germline V gene sequence: CDR1 SGHRS, CDR2 YFSETQ. The V end lost 4 bases, the J end lost 1 base, and 11 bases lay between the germline ends. The CDR3 here is CASSTDTSNTEAFF. CDR3 in DNA: TGCGCCAGCAGCACGGACACTTCGAACACTGAAGCTTTCTTT. The whole variable domain, remainder taken from reference TRBV5-1 and TRBJ1-1, is KAGVTQTPRYLIKTRGQQVTLSCSPISGHRSVSWYQQTPGQGLQFLFEYFSETQRNKGNFPGRFSGRQFSNSRSEMNVSTLELGDSALYLCASSTDTSNTEAFFGQGTRLTVV.

This clonotype occurred a few times. V gene TRBV7-9 combines with J gene TRBJ2-1; 9 bases are a match to TRBD2. V dropped 0 bases and J dropped 6; count of bases not matched to a gene: 3. CDR3 size: 15 residues. The germline V gene encodes CDR1 SEHNR and CDR2 FQNEAQ (reference sequence). DNA of the CDR3: TGTGCCAGCAGCTTAGCGGAGCGGGAGGTCAATGAGCAGTTCTTC. As protein: CASSLAEREVNEQFF.

CDR3 DNA: TGTGCCAGCAGGTTACGGGGGGTCCCTGGGGAGCAGTTCTTC. Its protein product is CASRLRGVPGEQFF. The chain couples TRBV5-4 to TRBJ2-1; 7 bases match TRBD2. CDR1 and CDR2 from the germline V gene are SGHNT and YYREEE (reference sequence). This CDR3 is built from 14 residues. V lost 5 bases and J lost 10; bases outside the gene matches: 12. The whole variable domain, remainder taken from reference TRBV5-4 and TRBJ2-1, is ETGVTQSPTHLIKTRGQQVTLRCSSQSGHNTVSWYQQALGQGPQFIFQYYREEENGRGNFPPRFSGLQFPNYSSELNVNALELDDSALYLCASRLRGVPGEQFFGPGTRLTVL.

This clonotype was recorded a few times. The CDR3 DNA reads as TGTGCCAGCAGCTCCGGGAGACAGGTGCGGTTCTTC. Its protein product is CASSSGRQVRFF. This rearrangement joins TRBV11-2 to TRBJ2-1; TRBD1 or TRBD2 may be the D gene (6 bases each). The CDR3 contains 12 residues. The ends were cut back, 4 bases at V and 15 bases at J, with 16 bases in the middle. Germline lookup yields CDR1 SGHAT and CDR2 FQNNGV.